The 30 T cell receptor beta chains below come from one sample, sequenced in a study of shared clonotypes between healthy human individuals. Some clones are missing from TCRdb's copy, which holds only in-frame ones; the method was immunoSEQ multiplex PCR. The sample holds over a million clones, 65% to 80% seen once. Sequencing used memory CD4+ T cells sorted from blood. This sample's subset: CD45RA-negative fraction. Source of these receptors: a man aged 18 to 35 in good health.

This chain joins TRBV5-1 and TRBJ2-7; unclear D gene. The CDR3 totals 12 residues. The V end lost 4 bases, the J end lost 6 bases, and 11 bases lay between the germline ends. Germline V CDR1 and CDR2: SGHRS, YFSETQ. The CDR3, as DNA: TGCGCCAGCAGCCGACCCTCGGGCGAGCAGTACTTC. Amino acid sequence: CASSRPSGEQYF.

The chain couples TRBV28 to TRBJ2-3; possibly TRBD2 for D (6 bases). CDR1 is MDHEN, CDR2 SYDVKM, per germline. The germline V and J ends were trimmed by 6 bases and 6 bases, with 22 bases remaining between them. This CDR3 region has 16 residues. CDR3 DNA sequence: TGTGCCAGCAGAGTCATACCCGGGACTTCGCCCGATACGCAGTATTTT. Translated: CASRVIPGTSPDTQYF.

The chain uses TRBV15 and TRBJ2-7, with D possibly being TRBD2 (5 bases). Germline CDR1 and CDR2: LNHNV and YYDKDF (reference sequence). The V end was cut by 6 bases, the J end by 2 bases, with 11 bases between. The CDR3 totals 13 residues. The CDR3 loop is CATSTGLAYEQYF. The CDR3 DNA reads TGTGCCACCAGTACCGGACTCGCCTACGAGCAGTACTTC. Full variable domain (outside the CDR3, taken from reference TRBV15 and TRBJ2-7): DAMVIQNPRYQVTQFGKPVTLSCSQTLNHNVMYWYQQKSSQAPKLLFHYYDKDFNNEADTPDNFQSRRPNTSFCFLDIRSPGLGDTAMYLCATSTGLAYEQYFGPGTRLTVT.

This rearrangement joins TRBV7-3 to TRBJ2-2; 7 bases agree with TRBD1. V lost 2 bases and J lost 6; bases outside the gene matches: 3. This CDR3 is 14 amino acids long. Per germline, CDR1 SGHTA and CDR2 FQGTGA. The CDR3 spells CASSLEGGPGELFF. The DNA of the CDR3 is TGTGCCAGCAGCTTAGAAGGGGGCCCCGGGGAGCTGTTTTTT.

This clone was detected only a few times. J is TRBJ2-1 and V is TRBV7-9; TRBD2 agrees at 12 bases. Germline V CDR1 and CDR2: SEHNR, FQNEAQ (reference sequence). V lost 5 bases, J lost 0 bases, and 5 bases stayed unmatched. CDR3 length: 17 amino acids. The CDR3 DNA reads TGTGCCAGCAGCCCGGGACTAGCGGGCAGCTCCTACAATGAGCAGTTCTTC. Encoded protein: CASSPGLAGSSYNEQFF.

The chain carries TRBV29-1 and TRBJ1-1; TRBD1 aligns across 7 bases. The CDR3 is made up of 13 amino acids. Germline CDR1 reads SQVTM; CDR2 reads ANQGSEA. V lost 2 bases and J lost 2; bases outside the gene matches: 2. This chain's CDR3 is CSVERQGNTEAFF. The DNA of the CDR3 is TGCAGCGTTGAACGACAGGGCAACACTGAAGCTTTCTTT.

The chain has TRBV5-1 and TRBJ2-1, with D perhaps being TRBD1 or TRBD2 (5 bases each). The CDR3 runs 15 residues. CDR1 and CDR2 (germline): SGHRS, YFSETQ. V was clipped by 7 bases and J by 2 bases, with 16 bases between them. In DNA form, the CDR3 reads TGCGCCAGCTCCTACGAGGGCAGGGCCTACAATGAGCAGTTCTTC. It translates to CASSYEGRAYNEQFF.

This rearrangement joins TRBV27 to TRBJ1-1; D ambiguous. The CDR3 runs 20 residues. Germline CDR1 is MNHEY and CDR2 is SMNVEV (reference sequence). With 5 bases removed from V and 0 bases from J, the gap between germline ends came to 28 bases. This CDR3 is CASSTTNYRPSEYLNTEAFF. CDR3 DNA sequence: TGTGCCAGCAGTACCACCAACTATCGCCCCTCGGAATATCTGAACACTGAAGCTTTCTTT.

V gene TRBV6-5 combines with J gene TRBJ2-3, with 8 bases fitting TRBD2. The CDR3 spans 15 residues. The germline gives CDR1 MNHEY, CDR2 SVGAGI. V lost 6 bases to trimming and J lost 0 bases; unmatched junction nucleotides: 5. The CDR3 loop is CASRGASGSTDTQYF. DNA for the CDR3: TGTGCCAGCAGGGGAGCTAGCGGGAGCACAGATACGCAGTATTTT.

This chain connects TRBV5-4 to TRBJ1-1; TRBD1 might be the D (5 bases). This CDR3 contains 13 residues. Trimming left V 1 base short and J 5 bases short, with 9 bases between. Germline loops: CDR1 SGHNT, CDR2 YYREEE (reference sequence). The CDR3 nucleotides are TGTGCCAGCAGCTTGACCAGGGATACTGAAGCTTTCTTT. It translates to CASSLTRDTEAFF.

This chain links TRBV5-4 with TRBJ2-3; 11 positions match TRBD1. Germline CDR1 and CDR2: SGHNT and YYREEE (reference sequence). Trimming took 0 bases from V and 7 from J; bases not matched to a gene: 10. The CDR3 consists of 17 residues. CDR3 DNA sequence: TGTGCCAGCAGCTTGGTCGGACAGGGGGCGCTGACAAATACGCAGTATTTT. Translation gives CASSLVGQGALTNTQYF.

This clone occurred many times. The chain combines TRBV30 with TRBJ1-6; 8 nucleotides match TRBD1. The CDR3 contains 16 residues. V dropped 2 bases and J dropped 7; count of bases not matched to a gene: 10. Germline CDR1 and CDR2: GTSNPN and SVGIG (reference sequence). The CDR3 DNA is TGTGCCTGGAGTTCCACCGGGACAGGTAGCAATTCACCCCTCCACTTT. Its translation: CAWSSTGTGSNSPLHF.

The V gene is TRBV5-6, the J gene TRBJ2-7, with TRBD1 matching 10 bases. The CDR3 covers 15 residues. With 3 bases clipped from V and 3 bases from J, the junction kept 6 bases outside the gene matches. CDR1 and CDR2 from the germline V gene are SGHDT and YYEEEE. CDR3: CASSSGQGGIYEQYF. In DNA, the CDR3 is TGTGCCAGCAGCTCTGGACAGGGGGGTATCTACGAGCAGTACTTC.

This clone was recorded only once. Different DNA sequences within this sample yield the same CDR3. The chain couples TRBV6-1 to TRBJ1-2; the D is unclear. This CDR3 is built from 12 residues. The V end was cut by 5 bases, the J end by 4 bases, with 8 bases between. Germline V CDR1 and CDR2: MNHNS, SASEGT. The CDR3 sequence is CASSSQGYGYTF. In DNA, the CDR3 is TGTGCCAGCAGTTCACAAGGCTATGGCTACACCTTC.

CDR3 residues: CASSQGLDNLYGYTF. The CDR3, as DNA: TGCGCCAGCAGCCAAGGTTTAGACAATTTATATGGCTACACCTTC. The rearrangement joins TRBV4-3 to TRBJ1-2, with D unresolved. The CDR3 consists of 15 residues. The germline gives CDR1 LGHNA, CDR2 YSLEER. Trimming left V 1 base short and J 5 bases short, with 14 bases between.

This clone was counted between two and nine times. The rearrangement joins TRBV27 to TRBJ2-7; the D is unclear. Germline CDR1 and CDR2: MNHEY and SMNVEV (reference sequence). The CDR3 sequence is 13 residues long. Trimming took off 2 bases at V and 3 bases at J, with 8 bases between the two ends. The CDR3 sequence is CASSLGKGYEQYF. The DNA of the CDR3 is TGTGCCAGCAGTTTAGGGAAAGGCTACGAGCAGTACTTC.

V usage is TRBV15 and J usage is TRBJ2-5, with D perhaps TRBD1 (5 bases). The CDR3 loop spans 14 amino acids. Trimming removed 3 bases from V and 7 bases from J, with 15 bases in between. The germline gives CDR1 LNHNV, CDR2 YYDKDF (reference sequence). CDR3 DNA: TGTGCCACCAGCAGCTTTCAGGGTGCGGTGACCCAGTACTTC. Its protein is CATSSFQGAVTQYF.

The rearrangement uses TRBV5-6 and TRBJ2-5, with D maybe TRBD2 (5 bases). Germline V gives CDR1 SGHDT, CDR2 YYEEEE. The V end was cut by 4 bases, the J end by 3 bases, with 10 bases between. The CDR3 is 13 amino acids. The CDR3 DNA reads TGTGCCAGCAGCACGGACTGGGAAGAGACCCAGTACTTC. This sequence encodes CASSTDWEETQYF. Full variable domain (rest looked up from reference TRBV5-6 and TRBJ2-5): DAGVTQSPTHLIKTRGQQVTLRCSPKSGHDTVSWYQQALGQGPQFIFQYYEEEERQRGNFPDRFSGHQFPNYSSELNVNALLLGDSALYLCASSTDWEETQYFGPGTRLLVL.

With regard to this clone: The same CDR3 also results from other DNA sequences found in this sample. The chain couples TRBV5-1 to TRBJ2-1; D could derive from TRBD1 or TRBD2 (6 bases each). The CDR3 has 14 residues. Per the germline V gene, CDR1 is SGHRS and CDR2 is YFSETQ. The V gene lost 0 bases and the J gene lost 6 bases, with 10 bases spanning the gap. CDR3 DNA sequence: TGCGCCAGCAGCTTGGAGGGGGGAGGCAATGAGCAGTTCTTC. Protein: CASSLEGGGNEQFF.

The chain carries TRBV29-1 and TRBJ1-1; D is perhaps TRBD1 (6 bases). There are 11 residues in the CDR3. The germline CDR1 and CDR2 sequences are SQVTM and ANQGSEA. Trimming removed 6 bases at V and 6 bases at J, with 11 bases between. The CDR3 spells CSVATGPEAFF. DNA of the CDR3: TGCAGCGTAGCTACAGGGCCTGAAGCTTTCTTT.

This clone was seen a single time. The same CDR3 also results from other DNA sequences found in this sample. The J gene is TRBJ1-4, the V gene TRBV5-1, with 8 bases identical to TRBD1. Looked up from germline, CDR1 is SGHRS and CDR2 is YFSETQ. This CDR3 is built from 14 residues. V lost 3 bases and J lost 6; bases outside the gene matches: 4. The CDR3 region has the DNA TGCGCCAGCAGCTCAGGACAGGGCGATGAAAAACTGTTTTTT. Translation: CASSSGQGDEKLFF. Combining the CDR3 with reference TRBV5-1 and TRBJ1-4 gives the whole variable domain KAGVTQTPRYLIKTRGQQVTLSCSPISGHRSVSWYQQTPGQGLQFLFEYFSETQRNKGNFPGRFSGRQFSNSRSEMNVSTLELGDSALYLCASSSGQGDEKLFFGSGTQLSVL.

This CDR3 reads CASSSGTSGRRAGELFF. The DNA for the CDR3 is TGTGCCAGCAGCTCAGGTACTAGCGGGAGAAGAGCCGGGGAGCTGTTTTTT. V gene TRBV11-2 combines with J gene TRBJ2-2, with 11 positions matching TRBD2. After removal of 4 bases from V and 6 bases from J, the junction contained 10 bases not matched to a gene. CDR1 is SGHAT and CDR2 is FQNNGV in the germline V gene. The CDR3 runs to 17 residues.

The rearrangement links TRBV11-2 to TRBJ2-6, with a tentative D call TRBD2 (5 bases). Germline V gives CDR1 SGHAT, CDR2 FQNNGV. The CDR3 contains 14 residues. V was trimmed by 2 bases and J by 11 bases, leaving 13 bases between them. The CDR3 coding sequence is TGTGCCAGCAGCTTAAGTGGACTTCCCCACGTCCTGACTTTC. It encodes CASSLSGLPHVLTF.

A word on this clone: This CDR3 is also generated by other DNA sequences in the sample. The CDR3 DNA reads TGTGCCAGTAGTATAGTTTGGAACACCGGGGAGCTGTTTTTT. Protein: CASSIVWNTGELFF. The V gene is TRBV19, the J gene TRBJ2-2; D gene unclear. Germline CDR1 LNHDA, CDR2 SQIVND (reference sequence). This CDR3 has 14 amino acids. The V and J ends lost 1 base and 1 base respectively, with 4 bases between them.

Only a few counts were recorded for this clone. The CDR3 region has the DNA TGCAGCGTTAAACCGGGGAACTCCGTCTATGGCTACACCTTC. Its protein product is CSVKPGNSVYGYTF. The chain links TRBV29-1 to TRBJ1-2; D gene unclear. The CDR3 loop spans 14 amino acids. Trimming left V 5 bases short and J 4 bases short, with 17 bases between. Germline assignment: CDR1 SQVTM and CDR2 ANQGSEA.

The chain links TRBV2 to TRBJ2-7; D not resolved. This CDR3 comprises 10 residues. CDR1 is SNHLY and CDR2 is FYNNEI in the germline V gene. V gave up 6 bases and J gave up 4 bases, with 4 bases separating them. The DNA of the CDR3 is TGTGCCAGCAGACCTTACGAGCAGTACTTC. It is translated as CASRPYEQYF.

The sample holds a few counts of this clone. The V and J genes are TRBV2 and TRBJ2-3; D is uncertain. The CDR3 sequence is 11 residues long. Germline V gives CDR1 SNHLY, CDR2 FYNNEI. The V gene lost 2 bases and the J gene lost 8 bases, with 5 bases spanning the gap. The CDR3 here is CASSEPSTQYF. The CDR3 nucleotides are TGTGCCAGCAGTGAACCCTCTACGCAGTATTTT.

This clone showed up just once. The limits of the CDR3 on the DNA are not certain, so only TCRdb's listed CDR3 is given. The J gene is TRBJ2-7, the V gene TRBV6-4; the table's D gene call, TRBD1, was not cross checked with the DNA. The CDR3 has 11 residues if both end residues are counted. Germline CDR1 is MRHNA and CDR2 is SNTAGT. CDR3 loop: CASSVAGGTYF.

The V call is TRBV6-1, the J call TRBJ2-2, with D possibly matching TRBD1 (6 bases). Germline values: CDR1 MNHNS, CDR2 SASEGT. This CDR3 is 14 amino acids long. The V end was cut by 6 bases, the J end by 1 base, with 9 bases between. The CDR3 DNA reads TGTGCCAGCAGGGGGACACAGAACACCGGGGAGCTGTTTTTT. Its translation: CASRGTQNTGELFF.

This clone has a handful of counts. The chain couples TRBV27 to TRBJ1-1, with a weak D call TRBD1 (5 bases). CDR1 and CDR2 (germline): MNHEY, SMNVEV (reference sequence). The CDR3 runs 15 residues. Trimming removed 1 base from V and 1 base from J, with 10 bases in between. This chain's CDR3 is CASSLYGGSNTEAFF. For the CDR3, the DNA is TGTGCCAGCAGTTTATATGGGGGTTCGAACACTGAAGCTTTCTTT.